The present TCR beta chain was sequenced within a study of cytotoxic CD8 clonotypes in ibrutinib-treated CLL. Study-level findings and limits: Baseline clonality, above age-matched healthy donor levels, tracked circulating CD8+ T-cell counts. Sustained-remission patients were sampled at one set of times and progressing patients at different ones. Clonality grew at ibrutinib response; at progression, it decreased back toward baseline.

This CDR3 has 20 amino acids. The V gene's germline CDR1 is MGHRA and CDR2 YSYEKL. V was clipped by 0 bases and J by 2 bases; unmatched bases: 16. Concerning this clone itself: The target antigen is unknown.

Libraries were prepared by immunoSEQ multiplex PCR; TCRdb keeps only in-frame clonotypes and omits some of them. The sample consists of roughly 250,000 clones, around 70% of them appearing once. This clonotype was obtained from a human donor with chronic lymphocytic leukemia. Sequenced material: PBMCs, taken after 24 months of ibrutinib treatment. V and J are TRBV4-1 and TRBJ2-7, with 10 bases that match TRBD2. CDR3 residues: CASSQDGRLAGVGSAYEQYF. The CDR3 coding sequence is TGCGCCAGCAGCCAAGACGGAAGGCTAGCGGGAGTGGGATCGGCCTACGAGCAGTACTTC.